These T cell receptor beta chains were read from a single sample in a study of blood T cell repertoires in COVID-19. Here immunoSEQ multiplex PCR was the method, and the copy in TCRdb shows in-frame clones only, minus some. The sample carries about 98,000 clones, 82% recorded once. Sequencing was carried out using peripheral blood. These receptor sequences come from a man between 65 and 79 years old with active or convalescent COVID-19. The CDR3 runs from the conserved cysteine through the conserved F or W. D genes are given only for firm matches. Expanded clones get a size class; other rows say once, few or many, or leave the size out.

CDR3 length,D gene,clone size,J gene,V gene,CDR3 DNA,CDR3 protein
15,-,-,TRBJ1-2,TRBV6-5,TGTGCCAGCAGTTACGTTGAAGAGGGTTTGGATGGCTACACCTTC,CASSYVEEGLDGYTF
15,TRBD1,-,TRBJ1-3,TRBV7-9,TGTGCCAGCAGCAGACAGGGGAGCTCTGGAAACACCATATATTTT,CASSRQGSSGNTIYF
11,TRBD1,-,TRBJ1-1,TRBV2,TGTGCTGGGACAGGGGACACTGAAGCTTTCTTT,CAGTGDTEAFF
14,-,few,TRBJ1-1,TRBV7-8,TGTGCCAGCAGCTCAGTTGCAAGGAACACTGAAGCTTTCTTT,CASSSVARNTEAFF
14,-,-,TRBJ1-2,TRBV6-6,TGTGCCAGCAGCCTCGCCGGGATTAGGGCCGGCTACACCTTC,CASSLAGIRAGYTF
13,TRBD1,-,TRBJ1-1,TRBV6-5,TGTGCCAGCAGTTATCCTGGACAGGAGGAAGCTTTCTTT,CASSYPGQEEAFF
15,TRBD1,-,TRBJ1-2,TRBV4-1,TGCGCCAGCAGCCAATCAGGGACAGAGGGCGATGGCTACACCTTC,CASSQSGTEGDGYTF
17,-,-,TRBJ2-2,TRBV5-1,TGCGCCAGCAGGCACCAGGGGGGCATGAGGAGCACCGGGGAGCTGTTTTTT,CASRHQGGMRSTGELFF
18,TRBD1,once,TRBJ1-2,TRBV6-1,TGTGCCAGCAGTGAAGCGTTGTCAGGGGGCCCAAACAACTATGGCTACACCTTC,CASSEALSGGPNNYGYTF
13,TRBD2,-,TRBJ2-3,TRBV2,TGTGCCAGTTGGGGGAGGGCGCCAGATACGCAGTATTTT,CASWGRAPDTQYF
16,TRBD1,once,TRBJ2-3,TRBV29-1,TGCAGCGTTGAGATCCCAGGACAGGCCCACACAGATACGCAGTATTTT,CSVEIPGQAHTDTQYF
15,-,once,TRBJ1-1,TRBV4-1,TGCGCCAGCAGCCTGGGGCCTCGCATGAACACTGAAGCTTTCTTT,CASSLGPRMNTEAFF
17,-,-,TRBJ1-6,TRBV7-3,TGTGCCAGCAGCTTAAGGGCCCTACCAGGCCCTGGGTCACCCCTCCACTTT,CASSLRALPGPGSPLHF
15,TRBD1,-,TRBJ2-1,TRBV5-1,TGCGCCAGCAGCTCCCGGGACAGGGGGCACAATGAGCAGTTCTTC,CASSSRDRGHNEQFF
13,-,-,TRBJ1-5,TRBV20-1,TGCAGTGCTCGTGCAGGGCCAAATCAGCCCCAGCATTTT,CSARAGPNQPQHF
15,TRBD1,-,TRBJ2-5,TRBV6-6,TGTGCCAGCAGTCTGGGACAGGGGATCCCAGAGACCCAGTACTTC,CASSLGQGIPETQYF
15,-,-,TRBJ2-1,TRBV6-2/TRBV6-3,TGTGCCAGCAGTTACGTAGCGGTCTCCTACAATGAGCAGTTCTTC,CASSYVAVSYNEQFF
16,-,-,TRBJ1-1,TRBV7-9,TGTGCCAGCAGCCCAACTTTAGTATGGGAGTCCACTGAAGCTTTCTTT,CASSPTLVWESTEAFF
13,-,-,TRBJ2-5,TRBV10-3,TGTGCCATCAGTGGGGGCCCGAAGGAGACCCAGTACTTC,CAISGGPKETQYF
15,TRBD1,-,TRBJ1-1,TRBV2,TGTGCCAGCAGCCTTAACGACAGGGTGAACACTGAAGCTTTCTTT,CASSLNDRVNTEAFF
15,TRBD1,once,TRBJ1-6,TRBV23-1,TGCGCCAGCAGTCAAGACAGGGAGTCGAATTCACCCCTCCACTTT,CASSQDRESNSPLHF
14,TRBD1,-,TRBJ2-5,TRBV7-8,TGTGCCAGCAGAGCCACAGGGGTCCAAGAGACCCAGTACTTC,CASRATGVQETQYF
16,-,-,TRBJ1-4,TRBV10-3,TGTGCCATCAGCATAAGGGGGTATGAGGGAAATGAAAAACTGTTTTTT,CAISIRGYEGNEKLFF
14,-,-,TRBJ2-5,TRBV7-9,TGTGCCAGCAGCTTAGAACAGAACAAAGAGACCCAGTACTTC,CASSLEQNKETQYF
15,TRBD2,-,TRBJ2-5,TRBV3-1/TRBV3-2,TGTGCCAGCAGCCGGGGGACTAGCGGAAAAGAGACCCAGTACTTC,CASSRGTSGKETQYF
14,-,-,TRBJ2-5,TRBV2,TGTGCCAGCAGTGAAGCGCGGTGGGGGGTGACCCAGTACTTC,CASSEARWGVTQYF
15,-,-,TRBJ1-4,TRBV3-1/TRBV3-2,TGTGCCAGCAGCGAGGAACTCGGAAAGAATGAAAAACTGTTTTTT,CASSEELGKNEKLFF
14,-,once,TRBJ2-3,TRBV10-1,TGCGCCAGCACCTCGCAGTCTGTGGCAGATACGCAGTATTTT,CASTSQSVADTQYF
15,TRBD1,-,TRBJ2-3,TRBV11-3,TGTGCCAGCAGTCTTGTACAGGGGCCCACAGATACGCAGTATTTT,CASSLVQGPTDTQYF
15,-,-,TRBJ1-4,TRBV2,TGTGCCAGCAGGGGGTCAGGGACTTTTAATGAAAAACTGTTTTTT,CASRGSGTFNEKLFF
12,TRBD2,-,TRBJ2-7,TRBV19,TGTGCCAGTAGGGGGAGCGGGAACGAGCAGTACTTC,CASRGSGNEQYF
16,TRBD1,-,TRBJ1-5,TRBV4-3,TGCGCCAGCAGCCAAGATAAAGGGGGCGGCAATCAGCCCCAGCATTTT,CASSQDKGGGNQPQHF
13,-,-,TRBJ1-2,TRBV11-2,TGTGCCAGCAGTATCGACATAATCTATGGCTACACCTTC,CASSIDIIYGYTF
14,TRBD1,once,TRBJ2-7,TRBV2,TGTGCCAGCAGTGGCGGCACAGGGGTACACGAGCAGTACTTC,CASSGGTGVHEQYF
14,-,-,TRBJ2-2,TRBV10-3,TGTGCCATCAGTGCCCCGTCGGACACCGGGGAGCTGTTTTTT,CAISAPSDTGELFF
14,TRBD1,-,TRBJ2-1,TRBV29-1,TGCAGCGTTGAGGCAGGGGGCAGCTACAATGAGCAGTTCTTC,CSVEAGGSYNEQFF
13,TRBD1,-,TRBJ1-2,TRBV5-6,TGTGCCACCGTGACAGGGGGCCATGGAGGCTACACCTTC,CATVTGGHGGYTF
16,-,few,TRBJ1-4,TRBV7-9,TGTGCCAGCAGCTCAAATTGGGGAGTCTCTAATGAAAAACTGTTTTTT,CASSSNWGVSNEKLFF
15,TRBD2,few,TRBJ2-3,TRBV10-3,TGTGCCATCAGTGATTTGCGGGGGGGAACAGATACGCAGTATTTT,CAISDLRGGTDTQYF
16,-,-,TRBJ2-3,TRBV14,TGTGCCAGCAGCCCGTTACGGGGAATAGGCACAGATACGCAGTATTTT,CASSPLRGIGTDTQYF
15,TRBD1,-,TRBJ1-5,TRBV6-5,TGTGCCAGCAGGGGACAGGGGGCAGGGAATCAGCCCCAGCATTTT,CASRGQGAGNQPQHF
21,TRBD1,-,TRBJ2-6,TRBV7-6,TGTGCCAGCAGCTTTCCCACCCAGGGGGGACAGGGTAAATCTGGGGCCAACGTCCTGACTTTC,CASSFPTQGGQGKSGANVLTF
14,TRBD1,-,TRBJ1-1,TRBV7-9,TGTGCCAGCAGCTTATCGACAGGGACCACTGAAGCTTTCTTT,CASSLSTGTTEAFF
15,TRBD2,-,TRBJ2-1,TRBV7-2,TGTGCCAGCAGCTTTCAGCGGGGGGGAAACAATGAGCAGTTCTTC,CASSFQRGGNNEQFF